The rows below give T cell receptor beta chains drawn from one sample of a study of T cell repertoires in cytomegalovirus infection. Each CDR3 protein is one row after TCRdb ran MiXCR on the reads. This table has roughly 570,000 distinct CDR3 sequences, just under 40% appearing once. The antigens of these receptors remain unknown. Material: cultured PBMCs, obtained from culture after CMV antigen stimulation. These receptors all stem from a human donor in good health (CMV status not recorded). Some clones in this sample may be carry-over from other donors' samples. Both conserved end residues are part of each CDR3. The D gene is left open where the match is weak. Where a row states a size, it is once, few, many or the class of an expanded clone; other rows omit it.

size | D | J | V | CDR3 | DNA
few | TRBD2 | TRBJ2-1 | TRBV7-2 | CASSPRTGTRTSPQFF | TGTGCCAGCAGCCCTAGGACCGGGACTAGGACATCACCGCAGTTCTTC
- | TRBD1 | TRBJ2-1 | TRBV7-6 | CASTRGSSYNEQFF | TGTGCCAGCACCAGGGGGAGCTCCTACAATGAGCAGTTCTTC
once | - | TRBJ2-2 | TRBV10-3 | CAISDNTGLGTGELFF | TGTGCCATCAGCGATAACACAGGTCTAGGGACCGGGGAGCTGTTTTTT
once | - | TRBJ2-3 | TRBV7-2 | CASSLDTDMQYF | TGTGCCAGCAGCCTGGATACAGATATGCAGTATTTT
- | - | TRBJ2-3 | TRBV24-1 | CATRGGITDTQYF | TGTGCCACCAGAGGGGGGATCACAGATACGCAGTATTTT
- | - | TRBJ1-2 | TRBV2 | CASSGVGLSYGYTF | TGTGCCAGCAGTGGAGTGGGACTTTCCTATGGCTACACCTTC
- | - | TRBJ1-1 | TRBV10-3 | CAQSGGLNTEAFF | TGTGCCCAGTCTGGGGGTTTGAACACTGAAGCTTTCTTT
many | - | TRBJ2-1 | TRBV7-2 | CASSSVWDNEQFF | TGTGCCAGCAGCTCGGTTTGGGACAATGAGCAGTTCTTC
- | TRBD1 | TRBJ1-6 | TRBV5-5 | CASSMVGTEISPLHF | TGTGCCAGCAGCATGGTGGGGACAGAAATTTCACCCCTCCACTTT
- | TRBD1 | TRBJ1-1 | TRBV6-1 | CASSGGQNAFF | TGTGCCAGCAGTGGGGGACAGAATGCTTTCTTT
- | TRBD1 | TRBJ2-2 | TRBV19 | CASVAGGYTGELFF | TGTGCCAGTGTTGCAGGGGGCTACACCGGGGAGCTGTTTTTT
many | - | TRBJ2-3 | TRBV7-2 | CASSSTPRMGLISTDTQYF | TGTGCCAGCAGCTCGACCCCAAGGATGGGATTGATTAGCACAGATACGCAGTATTTT
many | - | TRBJ1-4 | TRBV7-2 | CASSFQGATNEKLFF | TGTGCCAGCAGTTTCCAGGGTGCAACTAATGAAAAACTGTTTTTT
- | TRBD1 | TRBJ2-2 | TRBV10-3 | CAISESAGGPNGELFF | TGTGCCATCAGTGAGTCCGCAGGGGGCCCGAACGGGGAGCTGTTTTTT
many | TRBD2 | TRBJ2-5 | TRBV7-2 | CASSSSGTSWETQYF | TGTGCCAGCAGCTCCAGCGGGACTAGTTGGGAGACCCAGTACTTC
- | - | TRBJ2-1 | TRBV11-1 | CASSLHGCDNEQFF | TGTGCCAGCAGCTTACACGGGTGCGACAATGAGCAGTTCTTC
- | - | TRBJ2-6 | TRBV9 | CASSAYNSGANVLTF | TGTGCCAGCAGCGCATACAACTCTGGGGCCAACGTCCTGACTTTC